The 16 T cell receptor beta chains listed next were all sequenced from one sample in a study of blood T cell repertoires in COVID-19. Produced via immunoSEQ multiplex PCR; TCRdb's table is partial and in-frame only. The table lists 200,000 or so clones, just under 85% of them singletons. Specimen: peripheral blood. The source is a human donor with acute or convalescent COVID-19. The donor label of this sample is uncertain.

The chain uses TRBV30 and TRBJ2-7; tentatively, D is TRBD1 (6 bases). CDR1 is GTSNPN, CDR2 SVGIG, per germline (reference sequence). The CDR3 totals 15 residues. The V end was cut by 2 bases, the J end by 1 base, with 15 bases between. CDR3 loop: CAWSRPGARSYEQYF. CDR3 DNA sequence: TGTGCCTGGAGTAGACCAGGGGCTAGGTCCTACGAGCAGTACTTC.

CDR3 sequence: CASSLSASGYNEQFF. The CDR3 nucleotides are TGTGCCAGCAGCTTGAGTGCTAGCGGATACAATGAGCAGTTCTTC. This chain joins TRBV5-4 and TRBJ2-1; 7 bases fit TRBD2. Germline V gives CDR1 SGHNT, CDR2 YYREEE (reference sequence). The CDR3 is 15 residues long. V dropped 1 base and J dropped 4; count of bases not matched to a gene: 5.

The CDR3 sequence is CASSEGLAGPYNEQFF. CDR3 bases: TGTGCCAGCAGTGAGGGGCTAGCGGGCCCCTACAATGAGCAGTTCTTC. This chain links TRBV6-1 with TRBJ2-1, with 8 bases fitting TRBD2. The length of the CDR3 is 16 residues. The germline CDR1 and CDR2 sequences are MNHNS and SASEGT. V lost 3 bases, J lost 2 bases, and 6 bases stayed unmatched.

The chain carries TRBV11-2 and TRBJ2-1; 13 nucleotides align to TRBD2. This CDR3 is built from 16 residues. CDR1 and CDR2 from the germline V gene are SGHAT and FQNNGV. After removal of 5 bases from V and 5 bases from J, the junction contained 6 bases not matched to a gene. The CDR3 loop is CASSRTSGSRNNEQFF. The DNA of the CDR3 is TGTGCCAGCAGCCGGACTAGCGGGAGTCGAAACAATGAGCAGTTCTTC.

This clone was seen ten or more times. The rearrangement links TRBV20-1 to TRBJ2-7, with D possibly matching TRBD2 (7 bases). The length of the CDR3 is 15 residues. Trimming removed 3 bases from V and 2 bases from J, with 17 bases in between. Germline V gene data show CDR1 as DFQATT and CDR2 as SNEGSKA (reference sequence). CDR3 region: CSASNSAGATYEQYF. In DNA form, the CDR3 reads TGCAGTGCTAGTAATTCCGCGGGGGCCACCTACGAGCAGTACTTC.

This chain joins TRBV27 and TRBJ2-3, with a possible D match to TRBD1 (5 bases). V was cut by 3 bases and J by 6 bases, with 13 bases left in between. CDR1 and CDR2 (germline): MNHEY, SMNVEV (reference sequence). The CDR3 consists of 14 residues. The CDR3 DNA sequence: TGTGCCAGCAGTTTTATCAGGGCTGGGGATACGCAGTATTTT. Residues: CASSFIRAGDTQYF.

The chain carries TRBV7-2 and TRBJ2-5, with TRBD1 identical over 9 bases. This CDR3 comprises 15 residues. Germline V lookup: CDR1 SGHTA, CDR2 FQGNSA. J lost 9 bases, V lost 0 bases, and 8 bases had no gene match. The DNA of the CDR3 is TGTGCCAGCAGCTTAGCGGGGACAGGGCTGGAGGCCCAGTACTTC. It specifies CASSLAGTGLEAQYF. Full variable domain (remainder filled in from reference TRBV7-2 and TRBJ2-5): GAGVSQSPSNKVTEKGKDVELRCDPISGHTALYWYRQSLGQGLEFLIYFQGNSAPDKSGLPSDRFSAERTGGSVSTLTIQRTQQEDSAVYLCASSLAGTGLEAQYFGPGTRLLVL.

DNA of the CDR3: TGTGCCATCAGTGAGGGGACTAGCGGGAGGGGCTCCAATGAGCAGTTCTTC. Protein product: CAISEGTSGRGSNEQFF. The chain uses TRBV10-3 and TRBJ2-1, with 16 bases matching TRBD2. The CDR3 spans 17 residues. The J segment lost 6 bases and the V segment lost 2 bases, leaving 4 bases of the junction unmatched. Germline V lookup: CDR1 ENHRY, CDR2 SYGVKD.

The chain couples TRBV11-2 to TRBJ2-7, with D possibly being TRBD2 (5 bases). This CDR3 is built from 13 residues. The germline V gene has CDR1 SGHAT and CDR2 FQNNGV. The V end lost 0 bases, the J end lost 9 bases, and 12 bases lay between the germline ends. The chain's CDR3 is CASSLEPGRVQYF. Written as DNA, the CDR3 is TGTGCCAGCAGCTTAGAACCCGGGCGGGTGCAGTACTTC.

This clone occurred a few times. The rearrangement joins TRBV20-1 to TRBJ1-5; the match to TRBD1 covers 10 bases. Germline CDR1 reads DFQATT; CDR2 reads SNEGSKA (reference sequence). V was pared by 3 bases and J by 3 bases, with 11 bases of the junction left unmatched. This CDR3 comprises 17 residues. The CDR3 loop reads CSASPPDRGPNNQPQHF. DNA for the CDR3: TGCAGTGCTAGTCCCCCTGACAGGGGGCCTAACAATCAGCCCCAGCATTTT.

The CDR3 region is CASSLRPQGDSPLHF. In nucleotides, the CDR3 is TGTGCCAGCAGCCTACGGCCGCAGGGGGATTCACCCCTCCACTTT. The chain has TRBV5-5 and TRBJ1-6; 7 bases match TRBD1. Per germline, CDR1 SGHKS and CDR2 YYEKEE (reference sequence). The V segment lost 4 bases and the J segment 8 bases; nucleotides outside the gene matches: 9. This CDR3 is built from 15 residues.

This sequence joins TRBV30 and TRBJ1-5, with D tentatively TRBD1 (6 bases). CDR3 size: 14 residues. Germline values: CDR1 GTSNPN, CDR2 SVGIG (reference sequence). The germline V and J ends were trimmed by 0 bases and 3 bases, with 9 bases remaining between them. The CDR3 DNA is TGTGCCTGGAGTGTATCAGGGGCCAATCAGCCCCAGCATTTT. This gives the protein CAWSVSGANQPQHF.

This clone was seen more than once but under ten times. The rearrangement uses TRBV11-3 and TRBJ2-5; 8 bases line up with TRBD1. The CDR3 has 15 amino acids. CDR1 is SGHNT, CDR2 YENEEA, per germline. V shed 5 bases, J shed 5 bases, and the junction held 10 bases outside the gene matches. CDR3 sequence (DNA): TGTGCCAGCAGCGTCACAGGGGGAGGAAGTGAGACCCAGTACTTC. It codes for CASSVTGGGSETQYF.

This chain uses TRBV4-2 with TRBJ1-2; 11 nucleotides agree with TRBD1. The CDR3 has 14 residues. CDR1 LGHNA and CDR2 YNFKEQ come from the germline V gene. V was pared by 3 bases and J by 8 bases, with 5 bases of the junction left unmatched. The CDR3 DNA follows: TGTGCCAGCAGCCATCCCGGGACAGGGGGAGGCTACACCTTC. Protein: CASSHPGTGGGYTF.

This clone was seen just once. The rearrangement uses TRBV6-1 and TRBJ1-6, with 8 bases fitting TRBD1. With 11 bases clipped from V and 10 bases from J, the junction kept 10 bases outside the gene matches. This CDR3 spans 13 amino acids. Germline V gene sequence: CDR1 MNHNS, CDR2 SASEGT. The CDR3 spells CAGSGQENSPLHF. The CDR3, as DNA: TGTGCCGGATCGGGACAGGAGAACTCACCCCTCCACTTT.

Details on this clone: Other DNA sequences from this sample encode an identical CDR3 as well. The chain is built from TRBV7-3 and TRBJ2-5, with a possible D match to TRBD1 (6 bases). The CDR3 length is 13 residues. Germline-derived CDR1 and CDR2 are SGHTA and FQGTGA. V lost 3 bases and J lost 5, with 10 bases in between. The CDR3 DNA is TGTGCCAGCAGCTTGACAGGAGATGAGACCCAGTACTTC. Protein sequence: CASSLTGDETQYF.